The clone carrying this T cell receptor beta chain has ten or more counts. The target antigen is unknown. This entry is derived from a study of blood T cells in healthy people across ages. Whole-study results and caveats: Diversity of TCR beta correlated strongly with naive T cell percentage.

For the second PCR, which ran for roughly 7 to 11 cycles, a sample-barcoded 5' primer and a J-beta primer mix were used. Every individual sample yielded 2.5 million or more paired-end reads (each containing CDR3). TCRdb used MiXCR to reprocess the 5' RACE reads, holding one entry per CDR3 protein. The sample contains some 320,000 distinct CDR3 sequences, roughly 27% of which appear only once. This CDR3 has 11 amino acids. Trimming cost V 1 base and J 5 bases, with 2 bases left between them. Germline V gene data show CDR1 as MNHNS and CDR2 as SASEGT. A minimum of 7 million PBMCs was isolated per sample.

The sample was blood. The chain combines TRBV6-1 with TRBJ1-2; D is unclear. The TCR originated in a woman aged 65 to 85 in good health. In nucleotides, the CDR3 is TGTGCCAGCAGTGAAGAATATGGCTACACCTTC. Translated: CASSEEYGYTF.